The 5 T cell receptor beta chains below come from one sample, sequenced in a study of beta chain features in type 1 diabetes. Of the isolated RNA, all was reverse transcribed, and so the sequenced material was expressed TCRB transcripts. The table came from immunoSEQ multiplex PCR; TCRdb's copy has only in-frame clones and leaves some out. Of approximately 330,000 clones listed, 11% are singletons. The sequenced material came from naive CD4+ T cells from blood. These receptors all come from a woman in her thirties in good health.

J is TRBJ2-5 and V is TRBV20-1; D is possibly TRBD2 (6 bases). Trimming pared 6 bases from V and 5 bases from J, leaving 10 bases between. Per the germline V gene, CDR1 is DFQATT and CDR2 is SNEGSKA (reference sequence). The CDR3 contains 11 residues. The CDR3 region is CSANGGETQYF. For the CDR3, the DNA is TGCAGTGCCAACGGGGGTGAGACCCAGTACTTC.

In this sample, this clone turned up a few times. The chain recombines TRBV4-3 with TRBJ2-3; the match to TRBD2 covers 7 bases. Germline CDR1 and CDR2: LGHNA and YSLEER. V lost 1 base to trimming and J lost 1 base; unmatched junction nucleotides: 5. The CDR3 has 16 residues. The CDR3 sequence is CASSQVASGGTDTQYF. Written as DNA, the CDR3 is TGCGCCAGCAGCCAAGTGGCTAGCGGAGGCACAGATACGCAGTATTTT.

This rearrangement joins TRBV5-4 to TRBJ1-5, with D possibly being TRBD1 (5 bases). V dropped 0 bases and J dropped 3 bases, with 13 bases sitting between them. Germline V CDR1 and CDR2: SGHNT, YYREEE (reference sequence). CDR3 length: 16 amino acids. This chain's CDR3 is CASSLAPTEINQPQHF. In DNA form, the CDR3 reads TGTGCCAGCAGCTTGGCCCCGACAGAGATCAATCAGCCCCAGCATTTT.

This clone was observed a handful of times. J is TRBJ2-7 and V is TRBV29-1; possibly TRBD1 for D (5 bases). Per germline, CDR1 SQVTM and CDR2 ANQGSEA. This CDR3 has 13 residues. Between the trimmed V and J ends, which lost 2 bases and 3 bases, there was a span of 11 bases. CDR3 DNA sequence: TGCAGCGTTGAATCCGGGCAGGGCTACGAGCAGTACTTC. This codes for CSVESGQGYEQYF.

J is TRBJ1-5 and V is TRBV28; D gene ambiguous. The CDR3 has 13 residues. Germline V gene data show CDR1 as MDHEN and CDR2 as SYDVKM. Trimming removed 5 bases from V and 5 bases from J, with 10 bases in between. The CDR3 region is CASSRGIHQPQHF. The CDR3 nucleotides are TGTGCCAGCAGTCGGGGAATCCATCAGCCCCAGCATTTT. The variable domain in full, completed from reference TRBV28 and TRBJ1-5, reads DVKVTQSSRYLVKRTGEKVFLECVQDMDHENMFWYRQDPGLGLRLIYFSYDVKMKEKGDIPEGYSVSREKKERFSLILESASTNQTSMYLCASSRGIHQPQHFGDGTRLSIL.